The 21 T cell receptor beta chains given below trace back to one sample, sequenced in a study of shared clonotypes between healthy human individuals. In the naive CD8 group, cells lacked CD45RO and were positively selected for CCR7, so terminally differentiated effector memory CD45RA+ cells were left out. Some clones are missing from TCRdb's copy, which holds only in-frame ones; the method was immunoSEQ multiplex PCR. The sample lists about 820,000 clones, more than 85% occurring once. Sequenced material: naive CD8+ T cells sorted from blood. The receptors stem from a man aged 25-40 years in good health.

This clone was counted a few times. The J gene is TRBJ2-6, the V gene TRBV4-3, with 8 nucleotides matching TRBD1. The V gene's germline CDR1 is LGHNA and CDR2 YSLEER. J gave up 2 bases and V 0 bases, and 9 bases lay outside the gene matches. The CDR3 consists of 19 residues. The CDR3: CASSQDTDREIAGANVLTF. CDR3 DNA: TGCGCCAGCAGCCAAGATACGGACAGGGAAATAGCTGGGGCCAACGTCCTGACTTTC.

The J gene is TRBJ2-7, the V gene TRBV12-2; TRBD2, the table's D call, lacks a check against the DNA. TRBV12-2 is a pseudogene locus. This CDR3 contains 11 residues. CDR3 amino acids: CASRRAYEQYF. CDR3 DNA: TGTGCAAGTCGGAGGGCCTACGAGCAGTACTTC.

The J gene is TRBJ2-3, the V gene TRBV27; 11 bases are a match to TRBD2. After removal of 6 bases from V and 4 bases from J, the junction contained 12 bases not matched to a gene. Germline values: CDR1 MNHEY, CDR2 SMNVEV (reference sequence). The CDR3 length is 17 residues. The CDR3 coding sequence is TGTGCCAGCAGCTGGACGGGACTAGCGGCCCGAGCAGATACGCAGTATTTT. This codes for CASSWTGLAARADTQYF.

This chain connects TRBV5-1 to TRBJ2-4; 9 bases match TRBD1. The V segment lost 0 bases and the J segment 8 bases; nucleotides outside the gene matches: 0. CDR1 SGHRS and CDR2 YFSETQ come from the germline V gene. The CDR3 consists of 13 residues. CDR3 loop: CASSLGDRDIQYF. CDR3 bases: TGCGCCAGCAGCTTGGGGGACAGGGACATTCAGTACTTC.

The chain carries TRBV4-1 and TRBJ1-1; D unresolved. The germline CDR1 and CDR2 sequences are MGHRA and YSYEKL. The CDR3 sequence is 15 residues long. V gave up 2 bases and J gave up 1 base, with 11 bases separating them. CDR3 residues: CASSQFATQNTEAFF. The DNA for the CDR3 is TGCGCCAGCAGCCAATTTGCCACCCAGAACACTGAAGCTTTCTTT.

This sequence joins TRBV27 and TRBJ1-1, with a possible D match to TRBD1 (5 bases). Per germline, CDR1 MNHEY and CDR2 SMNVEV (reference sequence). Trimming stripped 3 bases from V and 1 base from J, with 12 bases between. The CDR3 runs 15 residues. In DNA form, the CDR3 reads TGTGCCAGCAGTTTCATAGGGGACCCGAACACTGAAGCTTTCTTT. Its translation: CASSFIGDPNTEAFF.

Comment on this clone: A far larger clone lies a single base away; this is likely a read error. The V and J genes are TRBV27 and TRBJ2-5; 7 bases map to TRBD1. This CDR3 region has 14 residues. Per the germline V gene, CDR1 is MNHEY and CDR2 is SMNVEV (reference sequence). The junction had 6 bases not matched to a gene; V was cut back by 2 bases and J by 6 bases. The CDR3 coding sequence is TGTGCCAGCAGTTTACTAGGGACAGAAAAGACCCAGTACTTC. This codes for CASSLLGTEKTQYF.

The CDR3 loop reads CASSQVVGLAAYEQYF. DNA of the CDR3: TGTGCCAGCAGCCAAGTGGTGGGACTAGCGGCCTACGAGCAGTACTTC. The gene calls are TRBV14 and TRBJ2-7, with 11 bases identical to TRBD2. This CDR3 contains 16 residues. With V trimmed by 1 base and J by 2 bases, 4 bases remained unmatched. The germline gives CDR1 SGHDN, CDR2 FVKESK.

The chain joins TRBV30 to TRBJ2-3; 10 bases agree with TRBD1. V gave up 2 bases and J gave up 0 bases; unmatched junction bases: 5. This CDR3 spans 16 amino acids. Germline CDR1 reads GTSNPN; CDR2 reads SVGIG (reference sequence). CDR3: CAWSRDRGLSTDTQYF. As DNA, the CDR3 is TGTGCCTGGAGTCGGGACAGGGGCCTTAGCACAGATACGCAGTATTTT.

This chain links TRBV29-1 with TRBJ2-1, with unresolved D. V was cut by 0 bases and J by 7 bases, with 7 bases left in between. Per germline, CDR1 SQVTM and CDR2 ANQGSEA. This CDR3 is 12 amino acids long. The CDR3: CSVEDLDNEQFF. The CDR3 DNA reads TGCAGCGTTGAAGATTTGGATAATGAGCAGTTCTTC.

The J gene is TRBJ2-2, the V gene TRBV7-6, with 8 bases aligning to TRBD1. The CDR3 has 14 residues. Germline V gene lookup returns CDR1 SGHVS and CDR2 FNYEAQ. With V trimmed by 5 bases and J by 4 bases, 3 bases remained unmatched. The CDR3 loop reads CASSRTGPTGELFF. The CDR3 nucleotides are TGTGCCAGCAGCCGGACAGGGCCCACCGGGGAGCTGTTTTTT.

This chain uses TRBV6-5 with TRBJ2-7; the match to TRBD2 covers 7 bases. Per germline, CDR1 MNHEY and CDR2 SVGAGI. The CDR3 has 15 residues. The trim removed 3 bases at V and 1 base at J, leaving 6 bases unmatched. The CDR3 region is CASSYGRASSYEQYF. The CDR3 DNA is TGTGCCAGCAGTTATGGGAGGGCATCATCCTACGAGCAGTACTTC.

As to this clone: Relative to the germline gene, one junction end is altered; a read error may explain this. The chain recombines TRBV14 with TRBJ2-1, with 8 bases aligning to TRBD1. Germline V gene data show CDR1 as SGHDN and CDR2 as FVKESK. This CDR3 comprises 14 residues. This CDR3 is CASSQGQGDNEQFF. The CDR3 DNA reads TGTGCCAGCAGTCAAGGACAGGGAGACAATGAGCAGTTCTTC.

The V call is TRBV2, the J call TRBJ1-5; no clear D. CDR3 length: 14 amino acids. Trimming removed 3 bases at V and 0 bases at J, with 6 bases between. Germline CDR1 SNHLY, CDR2 FYNNEI. The CDR3 DNA reads TGTGCCAGCAGTGACCCCTATAGCAATCAGCCCCAGCATTTT. Translating it yields CASSDPYSNQPQHF. The full variable domain, completed using reference TRBV2 and TRBJ1-5, is EPEVTQTPSHQVTQMGQEVILRCVPISNHLYFYWYRQILGQKVEFLVSFYNNEISEKSEIFDDQFSVERPDGSNFTLKIRSTKLEDSAMYFCASSDPYSNQPQHFGDGTRLSIL.

The chain has TRBV27 and TRBJ2-7; D might be TRBD2 (5 bases). Trimming cost V 6 bases and J 0 bases, with 15 bases left between them. This CDR3 has 15 amino acids. Per germline, CDR1 MNHEY and CDR2 SMNVEV (reference sequence). CDR3 bases: TGTGCCAGCAGCTCCGCGGGCCAAAGCTCCTACGAGCAGTACTTC. Amino acids: CASSSAGQSSYEQYF.

This sequence joins TRBV7-8 and TRBJ2-7; possibly TRBD1 for D (6 bases). Germline V lookup: CDR1 SGHVS, CDR2 FQNEAQ. The CDR3 is 15 residues long. Trimming stripped 6 bases from V and 1 base from J, with 16 bases between. CDR3 sequence reads: CASRQTRTASYEQYF. CDR3 nucleotide sequence: TGTGCCAGCAGACAAACTCGGACAGCTTCCTACGAGCAGTACTTC. Complete variable domain (other parts from reference TRBV7-8 and TRBJ2-7): GAGVSQSPRYKVAKRGQDVALRCDPISGHVSLFWYQQALGQGPEFLTYFQNEAQLDKSGLPSDRFFAERPEGSVSTLKIQRTQQEDSAVYLCASRQTRTASYEQYFGPGTRLTVT.

This clone was observed once. The chain links TRBV7-9 to TRBJ2-5; TRBD2 is a possible D gene (5 bases). The CDR3 totals 14 residues. The germline V and J ends were trimmed by 1 base and 0 bases, with 6 bases remaining between them. CDR1 is SEHNR and CDR2 is FQNEAQ in the germline V gene (reference sequence). CDR3 coding DNA: TGTGCCAGCAGCTTAGGGCGGGACCAAGAGACCCAGTACTTC. This encodes CASSLGRDQETQYF. The entire variable domain, with the rest obtained from reference TRBV7-9 and TRBJ2-5, is as follows: DTGVSQNPRHKITKRGQNVTFRCDPISEHNRLYWYRQTLGQGPEFLTYFQNEAQLEKSRLLSDRFSAERPKGSFSTLEIQRTEQGDSAMYLCASSLGRDQETQYFGPGTRLLVL.

The gene calls are TRBV9 and TRBJ2-7, with TRBD1 matching 7 bases. V trimming: 2 bases; J trimming: 3 bases; junction bases outside the gene matches: 8. Per germline, CDR1 SGDLS and CDR2 YYNGEE. This CDR3 is built from 15 residues. The CDR3 sequence: CASSVGRDSSYEQYF. The CDR3 bases are TGTGCCAGCAGCGTCGGCCGGGACAGTAGCTACGAGCAGTACTTC.

This clone has a single count. The CDR3 DNA sequence: TGTGCCAGCAGCAAAGCGCAGGCTTCCAGTAAGAACACTGAAGCTTTCTTT. The encoded protein is CASSKAQASSKNTEAFF. This chain joins TRBV21-1 and TRBJ1-1; TRBD1 is the table's D call and was not checked against the DNA. TRBV21-1 is listed as a pseudogene. The CDR3 runs 17 residues.

The J gene is TRBJ1-2, the V gene TRBV6-6; D may be TRBD1 (6 bases). There are 14 residues in the CDR3. Per the germline V gene, CDR1 is MNHNY and CDR2 is SVGAGI (reference sequence). Trimming took off 2 bases at V and 2 bases at J, with 9 bases between the two ends. Written as DNA, the CDR3 is TGTGCCAGCAGTTACCATCAGGGGAACTATGGCTACACCTTC. Translation gives CASSYHQGNYGYTF.

The chain recombines TRBV5-6 with TRBJ2-7, with D possibly being TRBD1 (6 bases). Germline V lookup: CDR1 SGHDT, CDR2 YYEEEE. V was trimmed by 2 bases and J by 4 bases, leaving 19 bases between them. This CDR3 contains 16 residues. CDR3 sequence: CASSFGPQYREYEQYF. The CDR3 DNA sequence: TGTGCCAGCAGCTTCGGACCACAGTACAGGGAATACGAGCAGTACTTC.